This TCR beta chain is drawn from a study of a mutant IDH1 vaccine in newly diagnosed glioma. Study context: Patients began vaccination 4-6 weeks after radiotherapy alone, or with temozolomide cycles. Treated patients showed a male proportion of approximately 62%, a female proportion of around 40%, and a mean age of 40.4 years. V12 occurred at week 35 and V13 at week 47.

Notes on this clone: Its antigen is not identified.

The time point was: week 35, safety follow-up. Vaccine doses each comprised 300 ug of mutant IDH1 20-mer peptide, with topical imiquimod. Some clones are missing from TCRdb's copy, which holds only in-frame ones; the method was immunoSEQ multiplex PCR. The profile shows 43,000 or so clones, 92% of them singletons. The sample was PBMCs, taken from a glioma patient whose treatment included an IDH1 peptide vaccine. This clonotype was sampled from a man between 45 and 60 years old with glioma.

The DNA of the CDR3 is TGTGCCAGCAGCTTAGATGGGTATGCGTTCGGGAATCAGCCCCAGCATTTT. This sequence encodes CASSLDGYAFGNQPQHF. The chain is built from TRBV11-2 and TRBJ1-5, with D hard to call. The germline V gene has CDR1 SGHAT and CDR2 FQNNGV. This CDR3 contains 17 residues. The ends were cut back, 0 bases at V and 4 bases at J, with 16 bases in the middle.